Given below is one TCR beta chain in context. Which antigen it targets is not known. No much larger clone exists at a distance of one base, and base qualities are not known. The CDR3 regions of human TCRbeta chains were analyzed by immunosequencing. As for how the authors treated the data: Repertoire TCRs were matched against a reference library of SARS-CoV-2-specific TCRs generated with the MIRA antigen-specificity platform. Breadth meant the fraction of unique TCRs that were SARS-CoV-2-associated, whereas depth meant the fraction of total T cells that were SARS-CoV-2-associated. Using the MIRA data, each spike-specific TCR was assigned both to the spike region to which the TCR was reactive and to a CD4 or CD8 class. Log10-transformed breadth and depth values were compared by one-way ANOVA with Sidak's multiple comparisons tests. The immuneACCESS repertoire file appears here via TCRdb, limited to in-frame rearrangements. These files lack a portion of the clones; in checked studies, under half of the deficit traces to unresolved V genes, and the cause of the others is not known. V, J and clone size are those of that table, while D and trimming were read from the DNA. The sample profile shows roughly 120,000 clones; approximately 94% of them were found once. The ten largest clones represent 2.5% to 3.5% of the sample.

These data come from a study of T cell responses to AZD1222 COVID-19 vaccine (dated by TCRdb to the early 2020s). General notes on the study: A total of under 250 trial participants underwent TCR sequencing, of whom about 210 had received two doses of AZD1222 and some 25 had received two doses of the MenACWY control vaccine. Enrollment into the trials was organized by age into subgroups of 18-55, 56-69 and 70-plus years, and those subgroups contained roughly 140, 27 and 60 TCR-sequenced participants, respectively. Overall study outcomes, separate from this receptor: Conclusions about previously exposed vaccinees are limited because only five to seven AZD1222 recipients were SARS-CoV-2 seropositive at baseline. Because no day 14 peak-response samples were available, the repertoires could be characterized only after the peak T cell response. The vaccine-associated CD4 TCRs covered the entire spike protein, and the dominant responses fell in regions 160-218 and 743-854. Epitopes outside the regions mutated in the B.1.351 and B.1.1.7 variants were reportedly recognized by nearly half of the unique spike-specific TCRs. The 56-69-year group was small, and its depth increase did not reach significance, likely because of low power. Spike-specific TCR breadth and depth rose significantly after two AZD1222 doses compared with day 0 and with MenACWY recipients. Participants were mostly white British and included more females than males, and it was suggested by the authors that clonal diversity may have been underestimated.

In the paper's terms, the time point label means: about 28 days (+/-7) after the second vaccine dose. AZD1222 recipients whose second dose came at about 4 weeks and those whose second dose came at about 12 weeks were combined into one group, since spike-specific TCR depth and breadth did not differ between the two schedules. Vaccinee samples were obtained from the UK trials COV001 and COV002, which included a single-blind randomized controlled phase 2/3 trial of AZD1222 (ChAdOx1 nCoV-19) in healthy adults. For TCRbeta chain sequencing, PBMC samples were collected from trial participants at day 0 and at day 28 after the second dose. This TCR was recovered from an adult who received the AZD1222 COVID-19 vaccine. Sequences were derived from peripheral blood, sampled 28 days after the second AZD1222 dose.

The CDR3 region: CASSEALSVDSPLHF. The DNA sequence is given as TGTGCCAGCAGTGAAGCGCTCAGCGTCGATTCACCCCTCCACTTT. The V gene is TRBV6-1 and the J gene is TRBJ1-6; the D gene lacks a confident call. The germline V gene specifies MNHNS as CDR1 and SASEGT as CDR2. The CDR3, cysteine through phenylalanine, is 15 amino acids long. Only the CDR3 region is kept as DNA, spanning 45 bases read in frame from base 1. Trimming at the junction amounts to 0 bases on V and 8 bases on J, and the germline ends lie 11 bases apart.